A selection of T cell receptor beta chains follows, all from one sample in a study of CD8 T cells in Susac syndrome. TCRdb called the immunoSEQ multiplex PCR reads again in MiXCR, with one record for every CDR3 protein. The table records about 190,000 distinct CDR3 sequences, 93% of them present only once. Sequencing was done on a sample of CD4+ T cells from PBMCs. Source of these receptors: a human donor in good health. CDR3s include the opening cysteine and the closing phenylalanine or tryptophan. Fields, in order: V gene, D gene, CDR3 protein. D genes are given only for firm matches.

v_call: TRBV20-1; d_call: -; cdr3_aa: CSARQSATEAFF
v_call: TRBV30; d_call: -; cdr3_aa: CASGFGGKLFF
v_call: TRBV3-1; d_call: -; cdr3_aa: CASSQETRTPLHF
v_call: TRBV7-9; d_call: -; cdr3_aa: CASSPGQNNSPLHF
v_call: TRBV2; d_call: TRBD1; cdr3_aa: CASSGDRIRSPLHF
v_call: TRBV9; d_call: -; cdr3_aa: CASSEGGGDGYTF
v_call: TRBV4-3; d_call: -; cdr3_aa: CASSQDLRATGELFF
v_call: TRBV5-1; d_call: TRBD1; cdr3_aa: CASSTGQKDTEAFF
v_call: TRBV20-1; d_call: -; cdr3_aa: CSALIRSYGYTF
v_call: TRBV7-9; d_call: -; cdr3_aa: CASSQRVANTEAFF
v_call: TRBV6-5; d_call: TRBD1; cdr3_aa: CASSYSRDRGILTSSYEQYF
v_call: TRBV7-2; d_call: -; cdr3_aa: CASSPGGTVGYGYTF
v_call: TRBV4-2; d_call: TRBD1; cdr3_aa: CASSAGTANTEAFF
v_call: TRBV4-3; d_call: TRBD2; cdr3_aa: CASSQEVLAGVDTQYF
v_call: TRBV7-9; d_call: -; cdr3_aa: CASSLNPGPSTDTQYF
v_call: TRBV14; d_call: TRBD2; cdr3_aa: CASSLLLGTSGGNEQFF
v_call: TRBV5-1; d_call: -; cdr3_aa: CASSLDGAQYF
v_call: TRBV29-1; d_call: TRBD1; cdr3_aa: CSVESRTGPYGYTF
v_call: TRBV6-5; d_call: TRBD2; cdr3_aa: CASSRTSGNTGELFF
v_call: TRBV9; d_call: -; cdr3_aa: CASSVGPTVGEKLFF
v_call: TRBV3-1; d_call: TRBD1; cdr3_aa: CASSQGGQGGPGELFF
v_call: TRBV23-1; d_call: -; cdr3_aa: CASSQCKGPSNQPQHF
v_call: TRBV9; d_call: TRBD1; cdr3_aa: CASSPDRGLGGANVLTF
v_call: TRBV28; d_call: TRBD2; cdr3_aa: CASSRGGPQETQYF
v_call: TRBV2; d_call: TRBD1; cdr3_aa: CASSRDSNQPQHF
v_call: TRBV9; d_call: TRBD1; cdr3_aa: CASSWAQGAANYGYTF
v_call: TRBV28; d_call: -; cdr3_aa: CASRTQGNYGYTF
v_call: TRBV19; d_call: -; cdr3_aa: CASSIGERNTIYF
v_call: TRBV18; d_call: -; cdr3_aa: CASSPLAGGLTDTQYF
v_call: TRBV19; d_call: -; cdr3_aa: CASGRPSTGNYGYTF
v_call: TRBV7-9; d_call: TRBD2; cdr3_aa: CAAGRLAGAPQETQYF
v_call: TRBV6-6; d_call: -; cdr3_aa: CASSIERGTQYF
v_call: TRBV10-3; d_call: TRBD1; cdr3_aa: CAISPTGMETQYF
v_call: TRBV28; d_call: -; cdr3_aa: CASSDTYPSKYF
v_call: TRBV29-1; d_call: -; cdr3_aa: CSANWGTNYGYTF
v_call: TRBV25-1; d_call: -; cdr3_aa: CASSANRKETQYF
v_call: TRBV19; d_call: TRBD1; cdr3_aa: CATRDRGSNQPQHF
v_call: TRBV30; d_call: -; cdr3_aa: CASGTGLNSPLHF
v_call: TRBV12-3/TRBV12-4; d_call: -; cdr3_aa: CASNFAVGELFF
v_call: TRBV4-1; d_call: -; cdr3_aa: CASSQLGGTGKEKLFF
v_call: TRBV29-1; d_call: -; cdr3_aa: CSVEDPTIHPNEQFF
v_call: TRBV5-1; d_call: -; cdr3_aa: CASSPREGNTEAFF
v_call: TRBV7-3; d_call: TRBD1; cdr3_aa: CASSPGGRDTQYF
v_call: TRBV24-1; d_call: -; cdr3_aa: CATSPGSAETQYF
v_call: TRBV3-1; d_call: TRBD1; cdr3_aa: CASSHAGQGASLGYTF
v_call: TRBV2; d_call: -; cdr3_aa: CASSEAHSTDPEQYF
v_call: TRBV27; d_call: TRBD1; cdr3_aa: CASSPGTGAILSYEQYF
v_call: TRBV7-9; d_call: TRBD1; cdr3_aa: CASSAGQGSQPQHF
v_call: TRBV12-3/TRBV12-4; d_call: -; cdr3_aa: CASSPGLVDTQYF
v_call: TRBV5-5; d_call: TRBD1; cdr3_aa: CASTTGQATGELFF
v_call: TRBV6-2/TRBV6-3; d_call: -; cdr3_aa: CASSYKGGQPQHF
v_call: TRBV23-1; d_call: -; cdr3_aa: CASTKYRGAGETQYF
v_call: TRBV27; d_call: -; cdr3_aa: CASSDWRYTQYF